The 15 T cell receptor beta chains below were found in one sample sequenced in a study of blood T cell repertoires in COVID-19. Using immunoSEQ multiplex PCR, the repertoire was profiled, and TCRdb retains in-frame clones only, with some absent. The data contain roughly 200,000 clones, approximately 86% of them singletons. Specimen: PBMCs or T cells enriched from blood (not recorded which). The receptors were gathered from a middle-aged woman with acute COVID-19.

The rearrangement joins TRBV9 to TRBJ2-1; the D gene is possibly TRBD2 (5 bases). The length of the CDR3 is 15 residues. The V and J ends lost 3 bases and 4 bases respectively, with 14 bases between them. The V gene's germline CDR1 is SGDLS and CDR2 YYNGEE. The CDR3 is CASSGWGSEYNEQFF. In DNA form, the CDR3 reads TGTGCCAGCAGCGGCTGGGGTAGCGAGTACAATGAGCAGTTCTTC. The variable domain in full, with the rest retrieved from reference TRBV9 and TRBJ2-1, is DSGVTQTPKHLITATGQRVTLRCSPRSGDLSVYWYQQSLDQGLQFLIQYYNGEERAKGNILERFSAQQFPDLHSELNLSSLELGDSALYFCASSGWGSEYNEQFFGPGTRLTVL.

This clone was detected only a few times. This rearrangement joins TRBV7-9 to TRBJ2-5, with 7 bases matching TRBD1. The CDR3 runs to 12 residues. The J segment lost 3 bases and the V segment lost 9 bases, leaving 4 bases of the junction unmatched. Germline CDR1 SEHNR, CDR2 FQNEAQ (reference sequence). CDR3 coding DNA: TGTGCCAGTTCGACAGGGAAAGAGACCCAGTACTTC. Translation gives CASSTGKETQYF.

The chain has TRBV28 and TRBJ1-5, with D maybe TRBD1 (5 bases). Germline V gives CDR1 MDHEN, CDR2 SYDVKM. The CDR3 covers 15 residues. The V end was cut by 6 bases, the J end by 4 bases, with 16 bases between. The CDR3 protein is CASRPREGWNQPQHF. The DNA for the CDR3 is TGTGCCAGCAGACCCCGGGAGGGGTGGAATCAGCCCCAGCATTTT. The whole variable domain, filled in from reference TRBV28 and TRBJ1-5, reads DVKVTQSSRYLVKRTGEKVFLECVQDMDHENMFWYRQDPGLGLRLIYFSYDVKMKEKGDIPEGYSVSREKKERFSLILESASTNQTSMYLCASRPREGWNQPQHFGDGTRLSIL.

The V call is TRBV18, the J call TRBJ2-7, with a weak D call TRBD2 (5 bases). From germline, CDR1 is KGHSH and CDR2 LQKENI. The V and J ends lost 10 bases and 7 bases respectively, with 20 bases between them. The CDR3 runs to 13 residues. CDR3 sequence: CATTAPGSKEQYF. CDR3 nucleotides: TGTGCCACCACTGCTCCGGGGTCGAAAGAGCAGTACTTC. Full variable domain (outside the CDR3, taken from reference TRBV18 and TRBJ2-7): NAGVMQNPRHLVRRRGQEARLRCSPMKGHSHVYWYRQLPEEGLKFMVYLQKENIIDESGMPKERFSAEFPKEGPSILRIQQVVRGDSAAYFCATTAPGSKEQYFGPGTRLTVT.

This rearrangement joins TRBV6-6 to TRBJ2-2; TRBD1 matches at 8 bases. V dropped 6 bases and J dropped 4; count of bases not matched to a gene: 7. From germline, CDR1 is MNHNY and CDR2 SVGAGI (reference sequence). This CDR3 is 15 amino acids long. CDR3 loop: CASSWTGFFTGELFF. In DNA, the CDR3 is TGTGCCAGCAGCTGGACAGGGTTTTTCACCGGGGAGCTGTTTTTT.

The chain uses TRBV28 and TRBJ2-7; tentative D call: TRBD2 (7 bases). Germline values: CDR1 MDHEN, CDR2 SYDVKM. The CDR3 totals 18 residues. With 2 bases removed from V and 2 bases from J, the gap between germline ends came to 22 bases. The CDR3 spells CASSLRGGASGRTYEQYF. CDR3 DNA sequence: TGTGCCAGCAGTTTAAGGGGGGGGGCTAGCGGACGAACCTACGAGCAGTACTTC.

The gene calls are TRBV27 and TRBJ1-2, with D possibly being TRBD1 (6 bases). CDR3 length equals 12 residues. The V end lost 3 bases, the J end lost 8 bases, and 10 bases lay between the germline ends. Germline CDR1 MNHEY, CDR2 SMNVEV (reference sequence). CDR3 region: CASSFPGEGYTF. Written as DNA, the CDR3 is TGTGCCAGCAGTTTTCCAGGGGAAGGCTACACCTTC.

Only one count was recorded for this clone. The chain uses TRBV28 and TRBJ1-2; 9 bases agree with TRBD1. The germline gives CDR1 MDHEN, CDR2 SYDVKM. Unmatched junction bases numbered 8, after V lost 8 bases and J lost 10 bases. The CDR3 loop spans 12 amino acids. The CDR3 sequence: CASGGTGLDYTF. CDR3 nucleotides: TGTGCCAGCGGGGGGACAGGGTTAGACTACACCTTC.

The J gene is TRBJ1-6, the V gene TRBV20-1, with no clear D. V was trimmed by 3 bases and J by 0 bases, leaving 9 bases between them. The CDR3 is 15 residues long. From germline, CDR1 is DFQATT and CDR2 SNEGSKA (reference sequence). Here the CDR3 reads CSASSQDSYNSPLHF. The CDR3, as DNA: TGCAGTGCTAGTTCCCAGGACTCCTATAATTCACCCCTCCACTTT.

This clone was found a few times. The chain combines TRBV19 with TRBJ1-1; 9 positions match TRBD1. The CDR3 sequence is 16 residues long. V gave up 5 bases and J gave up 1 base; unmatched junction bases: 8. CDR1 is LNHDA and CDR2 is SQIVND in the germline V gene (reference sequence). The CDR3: CASSLGQGSGNTEAFF. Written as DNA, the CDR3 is TGTGCCAGTAGTTTGGGACAGGGAAGCGGGAACACTGAAGCTTTCTTT.

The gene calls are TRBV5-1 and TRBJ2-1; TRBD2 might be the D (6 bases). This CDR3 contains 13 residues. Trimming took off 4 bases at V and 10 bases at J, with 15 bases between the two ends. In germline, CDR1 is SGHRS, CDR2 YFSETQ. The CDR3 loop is CASSTRDFSEQFF. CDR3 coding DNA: TGCGCCAGCAGCACTCGGGACTTCTCGGAGCAGTTCTTC.

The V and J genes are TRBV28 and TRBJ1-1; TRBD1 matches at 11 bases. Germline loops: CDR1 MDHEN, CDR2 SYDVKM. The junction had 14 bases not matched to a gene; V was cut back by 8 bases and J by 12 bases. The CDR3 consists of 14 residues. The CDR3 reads CASFTAGTGGSTFF. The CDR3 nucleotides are TGTGCCAGCTTTACTGCCGGGACAGGGGGATCGACTTTCTTT.

CDR3 in DNA: TGCAGCGTCGGGTGGGGCTTGAACACTGAAGCTTTCTTT. It codes for CSVGWGLNTEAFF. The chain links TRBV29-1 to TRBJ1-1; a possible D gene is TRBD1 (5 bases). CDR1 SQVTM and CDR2 ANQGSEA come from the germline V gene. There are 13 residues in the CDR3. V dropped 6 bases and J dropped 0 bases, with 11 bases sitting between them.

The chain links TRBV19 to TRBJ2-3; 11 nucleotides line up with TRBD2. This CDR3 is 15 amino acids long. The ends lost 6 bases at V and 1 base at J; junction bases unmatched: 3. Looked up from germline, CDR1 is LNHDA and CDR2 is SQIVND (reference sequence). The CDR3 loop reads CASSPTSGGTDTQYF. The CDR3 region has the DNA TGTGCCAGTAGCCCGACTAGCGGGGGCACAGATACGCAGTATTTT.

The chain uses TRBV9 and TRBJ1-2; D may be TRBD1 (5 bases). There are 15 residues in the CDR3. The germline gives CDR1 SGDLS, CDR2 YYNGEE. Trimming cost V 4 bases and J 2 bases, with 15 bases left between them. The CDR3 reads CASSPIPRGNYGYTF. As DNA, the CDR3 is TGTGCCAGCAGCCCGATACCCCGGGGGAACTATGGCTACACCTTC.